These 5 T cell receptor beta chains were sequenced from one sample in a study of metastatic and nonmetastatic thyroid tumors. All patients were treatment-naive before thyroid surgery. With MiXCR, TCRdb reprocessed the PCR reads. Of over 45,000 clones in the sample, 22% were seen once. The specimen sequenced was blood. All receptors come from a male donor with papillary thyroid cancer or a benign thyroid nodule (not recorded which). Some clones in this sample may be carry-over from other donors' samples.

This clone was seen many times. The rearrangement joins TRBV20-1 to TRBJ1-5; D is ambiguous. Germline V CDR1 and CDR2: DFQATT, SNEGSKA (reference sequence). The CDR3 consists of 18 residues. The V and J ends lost 0 bases and 0 bases respectively, with 18 bases between them. The CDR3, as DNA: TGCAGTGCTAGAGATCCACCGGGAAGACCCTATAGCAATCAGCCCCAGCATTTT. This sequence encodes CSARDPPGRPYSNQPQHF.

This clone occurred many times. The gene calls are TRBV30 and TRBJ1-3, with D uncertain. V shed 1 base and J shed 8 bases, with 9 bases lying between them. Germline-derived CDR1 and CDR2 are GTSNPN and SVGIG (reference sequence). This CDR3 is 12 amino acids long. The CDR3 region has the DNA TGTGCCTGGAGTGCCCAAGTGGACACCATATATTTT. It is translated as CAWSAQVDTIYF.

The sample holds many counts of this clone. The chain couples TRBV30 to TRBJ2-1; D is perhaps TRBD1 (6 bases). CDR3 length: 15 amino acids. Trimming took off 7 bases at V and 7 bases at J, with 23 bases between the two ends. The germline V gene encodes CDR1 GTSNPN and CDR2 SVGIG (reference sequence). CDR3 amino acids: CASNPIGGVVNEQFF. As DNA, the CDR3 is TGTGCCTCCAACCCAATAGGGGGAGTGGTAAATGAGCAGTTCTTC.

The rearrangement links TRBV18 to TRBJ1-4, with D maybe TRBD1 (6 bases). V was pared by 0 bases and J by 5 bases, with 13 bases between. The V gene's germline CDR1 is KGHSH and CDR2 LQKENI. The CDR3 contains 16 residues. The CDR3 loop reads CASSPPLQGTNEKLFF. The CDR3, as DNA: TGTGCCAGCTCACCACCCCTACAGGGCACAAATGAAAAACTGTTTTTT.

This clone was seen repeatedly, ten times or more. The chain employs TRBV5-1 and TRBJ1-2; perhaps TRBD1 as D (6 bases). The CDR3 is 17 amino acids. Germline lookup yields CDR1 SGHRS and CDR2 YFSETQ. V was shortened by 0 bases and J by 0 bases, with 15 bases between the two germline ends. As DNA, the CDR3 is TGCGCCAGCAGCTTGGATTGGGGGCCCTCTCCTAACTATGGCTACACCTTC. It yields the protein CASSLDWGPSPNYGYTF.